The source of this TCR beta chain is a study of T cells after yellow fever vaccination. Study-level points and caveats: Some clonotypes were seen in both the CD4 and the CD8 compartments. These made up a small share and likely arose from convergent recombination. FACS-sorted repertoires could harbor abundant contaminating bulk-population clonotypes.

As to this clonotype: Antigen specificity is unknown.

This CDR3 has 13 amino acids. CDR1 and CDR2 from the germline V gene are DFQATT and SNEGSKA (reference sequence). Losses at the gene ends were 5 bases for V and 8 bases for J; bases not matched to a gene: 8. Production of TCR cDNA was by 5'RACE template switching, which also added a universal primer site and UMIs. A single record per CDR3 protein comes from TCRdb applying MiXCR to the 5' RACE reads. The table has 250,000 to 300,000 distinct CDR3 sequences, around 4.9% seen once. V gene TRBV20-1 combines with J gene TRBJ2-2, with 7 bases identical to TRBD2. The sample consisted of CD4+ T cells sorted from PBMCs, taken on the day of the yellow fever booster vaccination. The TCR sequence derives from a man aged 18 to 29 who received the YFV17D yellow fever vaccine. CDR3 sequence reads: CSARTSWGGELFF. CDR3 nucleotide sequence: TGCAGTGCTCGGACTAGTTGGGGGGGGGAGCTGTTTTTT.